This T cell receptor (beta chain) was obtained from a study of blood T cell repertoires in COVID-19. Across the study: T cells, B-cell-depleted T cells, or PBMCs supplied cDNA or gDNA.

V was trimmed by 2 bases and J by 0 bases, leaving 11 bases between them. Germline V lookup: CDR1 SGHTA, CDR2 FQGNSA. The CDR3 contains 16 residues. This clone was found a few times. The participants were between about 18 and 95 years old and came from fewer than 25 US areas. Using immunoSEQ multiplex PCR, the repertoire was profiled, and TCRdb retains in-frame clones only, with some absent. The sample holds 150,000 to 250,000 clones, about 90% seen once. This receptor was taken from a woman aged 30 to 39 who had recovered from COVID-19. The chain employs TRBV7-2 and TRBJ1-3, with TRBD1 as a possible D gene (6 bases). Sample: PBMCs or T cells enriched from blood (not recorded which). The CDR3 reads CASSLLDRSSGNTIYF. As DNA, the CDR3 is TGTGCCAGCAGCTTACTGGACAGAAGCTCTGGAAACACCATATATTTT.